Sequencing of this TCR beta chain was carried out in a study of blood T cell repertoires in COVID-19. About the study: From the United States, Italy and Spain came samples of acute and convalescent COVID-19.

J was trimmed by 9 bases and V by 10 bases; bases with no gene match: 4. This CDR3 region has 12 residues. The germline V gene encodes CDR1 LNHDA and CDR2 SQIVND (reference sequence). This clone was detected once. In the authors' workflow: Estimation of nucleated cell counts was performed using reference gene primer amplification. The table came from immunoSEQ multiplex PCR; TCRdb's copy has only in-frame clones and leaves some out. That table gives V, J and clone size, and the DNA gave D and trimming. This repertoire shows some 260,000 clones, 88% found once; its top ten account for 0.99%. The rearrangement uses TRBV19 and TRBJ2-1, with TRBD1 matching 12 bases. This TCR was recovered from a woman between 40 and 55 years old who had recovered from COVID-19. The sequenced material came from peripheral blood. The CDR3 is CATGTGGGEQFF. The CDR3 DNA is TGTGCCACCGGGACAGGGGGCGGTGAGCAGTTCTTC.